What follows describes a single T cell receptor (beta chain). Its antigen is unknown. At one boundary the junction diverges from the germline segment, which might be a read error. A constant-region primer and ProtoScript II reverse transcriptase were used to reverse-transcribe TCRbeta-specific cDNA from around 530 ng total RNA. Three nested multiplex PCR rounds, following a slightly modified ARM-PCR procedure, were used to build the TCRbeta libraries. Each of the first two PCR rounds ran for approximately 11 cycles and used multiplex TRBV1-TRBV30 forward primers together with a Cbeta reverse primer. Sample barcodes and Illumina adapters were added in a final 25-cycle PCR using Deep VentR polymerase. Before sequencing, amplicons between 200 and 500 bp were purified from gel using a QIAquick gel extraction kit. An Illumina HiSeq 2500 was used to sequence the TCRbeta amplicons with 250-bp paired-end reads. Turning to the authors' computational methods: Trimmomatic v0.33 was used to quality-trim the reads, and FLASH v1.2.11 was used to merge paired reads so that full CDR3 sequences could be recovered. V, D and J germline segments were assigned to the rearranged TCRbeta sequences by MiGEC v1.2.1b. Clonotype statistics and Shannon-Wiener diversity indices were calculated with VDJtools v1.0.0. To reduce sampling bias, subsequent analyses other than the diversity analysis used only the 250 most abundant clonotypes in each sample. TCRdb trimmed the raw reads at Q25, called clones with MiXCR and kept productive beta chains. Rows merge per CDR3 protein into single entries with the most common DNA and genes. The V and J calls were determined by TCRdb, not by the authors. This sample comprises 25,000 to 35,000 distinct CDR3 sequences, 60% to 85% of them detected only once. The ten largest account for roughly 38% of the sample.

Spanning cysteine to phenylalanine, the CDR3 consists of 13 amino acids. Solely the CDR3 DNA is kept, with 39 bases framed from the first base. From a lookup of the germline V gene, CDR1 and CDR2 are LGHNA and YSLEER. These data are taken from a study of tumor-infiltrating lymphocytes in primary liver carcinoma (dated by TCRdb to about 2017). Study-wide context: The five patients, three men and two women aged 30 to 69 years, had hepatocellular carcinoma (four) or combined HCC and intrahepatic cholangiocarcinoma (one). The tumors of the five patients were staged as T1-T3 N0M0, with maximum diameters ranging from roughly 4 to 10 cm. Samples yielded roughly 3.5 to 8 million productive TCRbeta reads; read depth did not differ significantly between tissue types. TCRbeta repertoire sequencing, expression microarrays and whole-exome sequencing were combined in the study across five regions of each liver tumor, with adjacent normal tissue and blood also included. A total of roughly 35 specimens from 5 patients underwent TCRbeta repertoire sequencing, comprising around 25 tumor regions, 5 adjacent noncancerous liver tissues and 5 peripheral blood samples. To link TCRbeta repertoire diversity to the local molecular phenotype, the 20 to 25 tumor region samples were profiled with Agilent mRNA microarrays. High reproducibility was observed for the technical replicate repertoires, with mean shared-clone rates around 0.9 and correlation coefficients above 0.95.

The paper's findings and limits, for the study overall: Repertoire overlap was found to be higher between tumor regions (mean roughly 36%) than between tumor-adjacent (around 17%) or tumor-blood (about 14%) pairs, consistent with antigen-driven expansion. Because sequencing covered only the TCR beta chain and unpaired alpha chains were not captured, true repertoire diversity is likely underestimated. Comparison of CD4+ and CD8+ T cell repertoires was precluded by the use of bulk unsorted samples. The top 250 clones accounted for a significantly greater share of the repertoire in tumors than in blood (p = 0.039). Only about 7-25% of top clones were present in all five regions of a tumor, suggesting spatial heterogeneity of tumor-infiltrating T cells. With just four or five patients in the study, the authors point out that the findings should be validated in a larger study.

Total RNA and DNA were co-extracted without cell sorting from around 20-30 mg of bulk tissue using the AllPrep DNA/RNA mini kit. About five patients with histopathologically diagnosed primary liver carcinoma underwent surgical resection in China between 2015 and 2016. Patients had chronic HBV infection and were treatment-naive at sampling. Each tumor was sampled at five spatially separated regions: the superior, inferior, left-lateral and right-lateral poles and the tumor centre. According to histology, viable tumor cells made up more than 75% of every tumor sample. Pieces of fresh tumor and adjacent tissue were cut in half, with one half kept in RNAlater at -80 degrees C and the other half sent for histology.

The chain joins TRBV4-3 to TRBJ2-3; too little of a D gene remains to name it. The end of the DNA is better explained by TRBJ1-5, so the J call may be wrong. Material: liver tumor tissue from sampling region 5. The cell subset or site label corresponds to: tumor region T5, tumor centre. The clonotype was recovered from a man aged 35-49 years with primary liver carcinoma and hepatitis B virus infection. This receptor carries the CDR3 CTSSSSAGDMQHF. Here is the DNA: TGCACCAGCAGCTCTTCTGCGGGAGATATGCAGCATTTT.